Listed below are T cell receptor beta chains from one sample, sequenced in a study of T cells in Graves' hyperthyroidism and ophthalmopathy. TCRdb re-analysed the multiplex PCR reads in MiXCR, keeping a single row per CDR3 protein. The sample carries fewer than 700,000 distinct CDR3 sequences, roughly 17% recorded once. Sequenced: blood. The receptors originated from a young woman with Graves' ophthalmopathy. CDR3s include the opening cysteine and the closing phenylalanine or tryptophan. The order of the fields is V gene, D gene, clone size, J gene, CDR3 DNA, CDR3 protein. The D gene is left open where the match is weak. Clone size is not always given. Where it is, it says once, few, many or a class for expanded clones.

>TRBV3-1|TRBD1|few|TRBJ1-2
TGTGCCAGCAGCCAAGGGGGGACAGGTAATGGCTACACCTTC
CASSQGGTGNGYTF
>TRBV5-6|-|-|TRBJ1-2
TGTGCCAGCAGCTTTAAAGCAACCGGGACCTCTAACTATGGCTACACCTTC
CASSFKATGTSNYGYTF
>TRBV28|-|many|TRBJ1-1
TGTGCCAGCAGTTTCGCCCCAGACACGGACAACACTGAAGCTTTCTTT
CASSFAPDTDNTEAFF
>TRBV5-1|TRBD1|few|TRBJ1-2
TGCGCCAGCAGCTTGGGACAGGGGGAGCGCTACACCTTC
CASSLGQGERYTF
>TRBV12-3/TRBV12-4|-|few|TRBJ1-4
TGTGCCAGCAGTTCACCCGAAAACCACCCGGAAAGTGAAAAACTGTTTTTT
CASSSPENHPESEKLFF
>TRBV9|TRBD2|many|TRBJ2-1
TGTGCCAGCCTTTTCGCGGGGGTCGGGGTTGAGCAGTTCTTC
CASLFAGVGVEQFF
>TRBV7-8|TRBD2|many|TRBJ2-1
TGTGCCAGCAGCTTCGGCGGCGGGGGGGCGGATGAGCAGTTCTTC
CASSFGGGGADEQFF
>TRBV3-1|TRBD1|many|TRBJ2-5
TGTGCCAGCAGCCAAGGCAGGGGGCTTGGAGAGACCCAGTACTTC
CASSQGRGLGETQYF
>TRBV7-2|-|-|TRBJ1-2
TGTGCCAGCAGCCTCGGGTGGGTAGGAGACTATGGCTACACCTTC
CASSLGWVGDYGYTF
>TRBV15|-|-|TRBJ1-2
TGTGCCACCAGCAGAGATCTTGGTGGCCCTCATTTTAACTATGGCTACACCTTC
CATSRDLGGPHFNYGYTF
>TRBV7-8|TRBD2|many|TRBJ2-1
TGTGCCAGCAGCTCACGGACTAGCGGGACTCGGTCCTACAATGAGCAGTTCTTC
CASSSRTSGTRSYNEQFF
>TRBV28|-|many|TRBJ1-2
TGTGCCAGCAGTTTATTCGGGGCAGGGACCTCATATGGCTACACCTTC
CASSLFGAGTSYGYTF
>TRBV27|TRBD1|-|TRBJ1-4
TGTGCCAGCCGGGACAGGGGAAAAAAACTGTTTTTT
CASRDRGKKLFF
>TRBV20-1|-|many|TRBJ1-5
TGCAGTGCTAGTGATTCAGGGAGCAGTCAGCCCCAGCATTTT
CSASDSGSSQPQHF
>TRBV3-1|TRBD1|many|TRBJ1-5
TGTGCCAGCAGCCAAGATTCGGACAGGGATCAGCCCCAGCATTTT
CASSQDSDRDQPQHF
>TRBV5-1|-|-|TRBJ2-1
TGCGCCAGCAGCTTGTTGGGGGGTCGGTGGAGGGCCTGGGAGCAGTTCTTC
CASSLLGGRWRAWEQFF
>TRBV7-3|TRBD2|-|TRBJ2-2
TGTGCCAGCAGAACTAGCGGGGGGGCCGGGGAGCTGTTTTTT
CASRTSGGAGELFF
>TRBV30|-|few|TRBJ1-2
TGTGCCTGGAGTGTTTCCAGGGATAATGGCTACACCTTC
CAWSVSRDNGYTF
>TRBV3-1|-|many|TRBJ2-1
TGTGCCAGCAGCCAAGGAGTCACTACCTACAATGAGCAGTTCTTC
CASSQGVTTYNEQFF
>TRBV19|-|-|TRBJ1-1
TGTGCCAGTAGTATAGCCAGTCCGGGGGCTGAAGCTTTCTTT
CASSIASPGAEAFF
>TRBV20-1|-|many|TRBJ1-5
TGCAGTGCTAGAGATCTCAGGGGAGCCCCCAATCAGCCCCAGCATTTT
CSARDLRGAPNQPQHF
>TRBV11-2|TRBD1|many|TRBJ2-3
TGTGCCAGCAGCTTAGGTGGGACAGATAGCACAGATACGCAGTATTTT
CASSLGGTDSTDTQYF
>TRBV20-1|-|-|TRBJ1-3
TGCAGTGCTAGAGATTCCGGCGGGGGAAGTGGAAACACCATATATTTT
CSARDSGGGSGNTIYF
>TRBV30|-|many|TRBJ1-6
TGTGCCTGGAGTCTGGCAGGGGTGACCTATAATTCACCCCTCCACTTT
CAWSLAGVTYNSPLHF
>TRBV5-8|-|-|TRBJ1-6
TGTGCCAGCAGCTTGAACGGTAATTCACCCCTCCACTTT
CASSLNGNSPLHF
>TRBV27|TRBD1|many|TRBJ2-7
TGTGCCAGCAGTTTATCGGGGACAGGGGGTTTCTACGAGCAGTACTTC
CASSLSGTGGFYEQYF
>TRBV18|-|many|TRBJ2-2
TGTGCCAGCTCACCGGTTCCCGGGGAGCTGTTTTTT
CASSPVPGELFF
>TRBV28|TRBD2|many|TRBJ2-7
TGTGCCAGCAGGCTTAGCGGGAGCTCCTACGAGCAGTACTTC
CASRLSGSSYEQYF
>TRBV5-1|TRBD2|many|TRBJ2-1
TGCGCCAGCAGCTTGACTAGCGGGAGGGCCAATGAGCAGTTCTTC
CASSLTSGRANEQFF
>TRBV5-6|-|-|TRBJ1-4
TGTGCCAGCAGCCAGGAAGGTAATGAAAAACTGTTTTTT
CASSQEGNEKLFF
>TRBV27|-|-|TRBJ2-5
TGTGCCAGCGGAAATCCGGGACGGTACCAAGAGACCCAGTACTTC
CASGNPGRYQETQYF
>TRBV28|TRBD1|many|TRBJ2-7
TGTGCCAGCAGTCCACGACCCCGGGACAGGCCGACCTACGAGCAGTACTTC
CASSPRPRDRPTYEQYF
>TRBV3-1|TRBD1|-|TRBJ1-1
TGTGCCAGCCGGGAAGGGGGCGGAACTGAAGCTTTCTTT
CASREGGGTEAFF
>TRBV30|TRBD1|-|TRBJ2-5
TGTGCCTGGAGGGCGGGACAGGGGGCGCGGGAGACCCAGTACTTC
CAWRAGQGARETQYF
>TRBV19|-|-|TRBJ1-1
TGTGCCAGTAGTAACCCCAGAGGTGGGGACACTGAAGCTTTCTTT
CASSNPRGGDTEAFF
>TRBV5-6|-|few|TRBJ1-1
TGTGCCAGCAGCTACGGGAGGACGAAAGGGACTGAAGCTTTCTTT
CASSYGRTKGTEAFF
>TRBV6-1|-|-|TRBJ2-4
TGTGCCAGCAGTCCCAAAAATTGGGACAAAAACATTCAGTACTTC
CASSPKNWDKNIQYF